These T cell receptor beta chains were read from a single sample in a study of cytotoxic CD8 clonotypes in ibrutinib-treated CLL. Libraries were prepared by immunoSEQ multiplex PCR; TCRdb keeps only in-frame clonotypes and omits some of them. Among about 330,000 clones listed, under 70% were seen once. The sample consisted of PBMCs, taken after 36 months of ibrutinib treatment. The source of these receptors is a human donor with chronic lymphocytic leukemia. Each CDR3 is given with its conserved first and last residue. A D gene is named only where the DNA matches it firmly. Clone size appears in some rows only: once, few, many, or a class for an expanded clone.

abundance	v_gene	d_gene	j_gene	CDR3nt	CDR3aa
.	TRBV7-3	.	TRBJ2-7	TGTGCCAGCAGCTTAGGAAAACACACAGGGTTCTACGAGCAGTACTTC	CASSLGKHTGFYEQYF
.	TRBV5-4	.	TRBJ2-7	TGTGCCAGCAGCTTAACAGGGTTCGAGCAGTACTTC	CASSLTGFEQYF
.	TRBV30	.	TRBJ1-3	TGTGCCTGTCTTGTGTGGGTCTTCTGGATGAGAAACACCATATATTTT	CACLVWVFWMRNTIYF
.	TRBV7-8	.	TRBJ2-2	TGTGCCAGCGTAGATGCCGGGGAGCTGTTTTTT	CASVDAGELFF
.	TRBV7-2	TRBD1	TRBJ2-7	TGTGCCAGCAGCTTAGCCCTCGACAGGGGGAACGACGAGCAGTACTTC	CASSLALDRGNDEQYF
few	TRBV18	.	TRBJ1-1	TGTGCCAGCTCACCAAGGGCCACTGAAGCTTTCTTT	CASSPRATEAFF
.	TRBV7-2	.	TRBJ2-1	TGTGCCAGCAGCTTGGGGGGACTTGAGCAGTTCTTC	CASSLGGLEQFF
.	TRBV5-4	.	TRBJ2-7	TGTGCCAGCAGCTGGGGGGACAGCCCCTACGAGCAGTACTTC	CASSWGDSPYEQYF
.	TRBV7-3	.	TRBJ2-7	TGTGCCAGCAGCCCAGGTCTAGTGGGGGAGCAGTACTTC	CASSPGLVGEQYF
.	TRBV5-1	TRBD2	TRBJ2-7	TGCGCCAGCAGCTCCCAGGGCGGGGGGTTCTACGAGCAGTACTTC	CASSSQGGGFYEQYF
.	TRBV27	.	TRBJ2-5	TGTGCCAGCAGTTATGGCCAGAGCGAGACCCAGTACTTC	CASSYGQSETQYF
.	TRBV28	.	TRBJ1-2	TGTGCCAGCAGTTTAAACAGGGTTTTGGGCTACACCTTC	CASSLNRVLGYTF
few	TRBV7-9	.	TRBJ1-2	TGTGCCAGCAGTCCTACAGGGAGCGGCTATGGCTACACCTTC	CASSPTGSGYGYTF
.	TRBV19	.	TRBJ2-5	TGTGCCAGTAGTCCTCAACGAGAGACCCAGTACTTC	CASSPQRETQYF
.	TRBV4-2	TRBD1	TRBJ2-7	TGTGCCAGCAGCCAGCAGGCCCAGGGGGCGCAGTACTTC	CASSQQAQGAQYF
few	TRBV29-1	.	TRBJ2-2	TGCAGCGTCCTTTACACCGGGGAGCTGTTTTTT	CSVLYTGELFF